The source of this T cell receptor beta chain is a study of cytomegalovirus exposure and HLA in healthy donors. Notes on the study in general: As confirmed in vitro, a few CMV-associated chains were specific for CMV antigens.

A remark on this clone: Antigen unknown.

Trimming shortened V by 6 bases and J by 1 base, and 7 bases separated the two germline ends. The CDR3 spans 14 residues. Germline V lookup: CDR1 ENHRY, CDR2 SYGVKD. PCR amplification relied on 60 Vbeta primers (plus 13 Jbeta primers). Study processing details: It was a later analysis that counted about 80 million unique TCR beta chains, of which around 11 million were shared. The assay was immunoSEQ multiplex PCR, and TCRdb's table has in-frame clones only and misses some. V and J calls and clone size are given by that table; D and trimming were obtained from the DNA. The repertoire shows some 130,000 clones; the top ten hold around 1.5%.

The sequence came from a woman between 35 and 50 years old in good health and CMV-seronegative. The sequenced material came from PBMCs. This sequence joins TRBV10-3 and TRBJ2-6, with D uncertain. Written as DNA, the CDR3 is TGTGCCATCAGCCGTGAGTCTGGGGCCAACGTCCTGACTTTC. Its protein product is CAISRESGANVLTF.